The clone carrying this T cell receptor (beta chain) was counted ten times or more. Time point indicated: newly diagnosed GD, antithyroid drugs for less than 3 months. Researchers made the TCR library from RNA that was extracted from PBMCs. This sample is drawn from a study of regulatory T cells in long-lasting Graves disease. Arm-PCR of CDR3 regions and iRepertoire HTBI primers were the basis on which TCR beta libraries were built. One entry per CDR3 protein results from TCRdb running MiXCR on the multiplex PCR reads. The repertoire holds around 250,000 distinct CDR3 sequences, with roughly 18% as singletons. V was cut by 5 bases and J by 3 bases, with 13 bases left in between. Germline loops: CDR1 SQVTM, CDR2 ANQGSEA. CDR3 length equals 13 residues. These data also formed part of another study, on T cells in Graves' hyperthyroidism and ophthalmopathy.

The TCR was taken from a woman aged 30 to 39 with Graves disease. The chain is built from TRBV29-1 and TRBJ1-1; D remains unclear. The input for sequencing was peripheral blood mononuclear cells (PBMCs), taken at new diagnosis, from a patient treated with antithyroid drugs. Written as DNA, the CDR3 is TGCAGCGTTCTAGATGGAAGATACACTGAAGCTTTCTTT. Its translation: CSVLDGRYTEAFF.